The 14 T cell receptor beta chains presented below share a single source sample, sequenced in a study of lymphopenia after photon versus proton radiotherapy. Using immunoSEQ multiplex PCR, the repertoire was profiled, and TCRdb retains in-frame clones only, with some absent. The table has fewer than 45,000 clones, 85% to 90% seen once. The sequencing used peripheral blood, collected from a patient treated with proton-based radiotherapy. Receptors were obtained from a woman between 65 and 79 years old with pancreatic cancer. Some clones in this sample may be carry-over from other donors' samples.

The sample holds a few counts of this clone. The chain carries TRBV15 and TRBJ2-1; TRBD2 matches at 8 bases. Looked up from germline, CDR1 is LNHNV and CDR2 is YYDKDF (reference sequence). After removal of 0 bases from V and 0 bases from J, the junction contained 25 bases not matched to a gene. The CDR3 sequence is 24 residues long. CDR3 loop: CATSRDRARGVSTGGISSYNEQFF. DNA of the CDR3: TGTGCCACCAGCAGAGATAGGGCCAGGGGAGTTTCAACGGGAGGGATAAGCTCCTACAATGAGCAGTTCTTC.

The chain carries TRBV10-2 and TRBJ2-1; 12 bases align to TRBD2. The germline CDR1 and CDR2 sequences are WSHSY and SAAADI. CDR3 length equals 17 residues. Trimming at V came to 0 bases and at J to 5 bases, leaving 5 bases not matched to a gene. This CDR3 is CASSESLTSGSDNEQFF. As DNA, the CDR3 is TGCGCCAGCAGTGAGTCGCTGACTAGCGGGAGCGACAATGAGCAGTTCTTC.

The V gene is TRBV6-1, the J gene TRBJ1-4; D call uncertain. Germline V gene data show CDR1 as MNHNS and CDR2 as SASEGT. V shed 4 bases and J shed 0 bases, with 6 bases lying between them. The CDR3 is 14 amino acids. CDR3 protein: CASSATATNEKLFF. In nucleotides, the CDR3 is TGTGCCAGCAGTGCCACTGCAACTAATGAAAAACTGTTTTTT.

This chain connects TRBV7-8 to TRBJ1-5; D is ambiguous. The CDR3 has 15 residues. Germline CDR1 is SGHVS and CDR2 is FQNEAQ. V lost 0 bases and J 1 base, leaving 7 bases between the germline ends. The DNA for the CDR3 is TGTGCCAGCAGCTTAGCCTGGGCCAGCAATCAGCCCCAGCATTTT. Its translation is CASSLAWASNQPQHF. Based on the CDR3 plus reference TRBV7-8 and TRBJ1-5, the full variable domain is GAGVSQSPRYKVAKRGQDVALRCDPISGHVSLFWYQQALGQGPEFLTYFQNEAQLDKSGLPSDRFFAERPEGSVSTLKIQRTQQEDSAVYLCASSLAWASNQPQHFGDGTRLSIL.

The V and J genes are TRBV5-8 and TRBJ1-2, with D possibly TRBD1 on 6 matching bases. Trimming removed 3 bases from V and 7 bases from J, with 13 bases in between. This CDR3 has 13 amino acids. Per the germline V gene, CDR1 is SGHTS and CDR2 is YDEGEE. This CDR3 is CASSYGQLGGYTF. CDR3 nucleotide sequence: TGTGCCAGCAGCTACGGACAGCTTGGTGGCTACACCTTC.

The genes are TRBV6-6 and TRBJ2-1; 13 bases are shared with TRBD2. Germline trimming cut 8 bases from V and 3 bases from J; bases unmatched to any gene: 1. Germline-derived CDR1 and CDR2 are MNHNY and SVGAGI (reference sequence). The CDR3 has 14 amino acids. CDR3 amino acids: CASGLAGVYNEQFF. CDR3 nucleotide sequence: TGTGCCAGCGGACTAGCGGGAGTCTACAATGAGCAGTTCTTC.

This rearrangement joins TRBV5-4 to TRBJ1-1; 7 bases match TRBD1. After removal of 6 bases from V and 0 bases from J, the junction contained 5 bases not matched to a gene. The CDR3 totals 14 residues. Germline CDR1 SGHNT, CDR2 YYREEE (reference sequence). CDR3 protein: CASTGTAMNTEAFF. Here the CDR3 DNA reads TGTGCCAGCACCGGGACAGCTATGAACACTGAAGCTTTCTTT.

The chain joins TRBV20-1 to TRBJ2-5, with D possibly matching TRBD1 (6 bases). Germline CDR1 is DFQATT and CDR2 is SNEGSKA (reference sequence). This CDR3 is 11 amino acids long. V was clipped by 7 bases and J by 0 bases, with 6 bases between them. CDR3 residues: CSGTDQETQYF. Written as DNA, the CDR3 is TGCAGTGGGACAGACCAAGAGACCCAGTACTTC.

The V and J genes are TRBV5-6 and TRBJ1-1, with 8 bases fitting TRBD1. The CDR3 is made up of 15 amino acids. V shed 3 bases, J shed 3 bases, and the junction held 7 bases outside the gene matches. Per the germline V gene, CDR1 is SGHDT and CDR2 is YYEEEE. CDR3 DNA: TGTGCCAGCAGCTACAATACAGGGGGACACACTGAAGCTTTCTTT. It translates to CASSYNTGGHTEAFF.

V is TRBV28 and J is TRBJ2-1; no clear D. The V and J ends lost 2 bases and 10 bases respectively, with 12 bases between them. The V gene's germline CDR1 is MDHEN and CDR2 SYDVKM. CDR3 length: 13 amino acids. DNA of the CDR3: TGTGCCAGCAGTTTAGGTAACCGGGTGGAGCAGTTCTTC. It encodes CASSLGNRVEQFF.

This chain joins TRBV7-9 and TRBJ1-1, with D maybe TRBD1 (6 bases). Trimming took 2 bases from V and 0 from J, leaving 16 bases between them. The CDR3 has 17 residues. Germline V CDR1 and CDR2: SEHNR, FQNEAQ (reference sequence). CDR3 amino acids: CASSLLGGTTMNTEAFF. Here the CDR3 DNA reads TGTGCCAGCAGCTTACTAGGGGGGACGACAATGAACACTGAAGCTTTCTTT.

V gene TRBV10-3 combines with J gene TRBJ2-7, with D possibly TRBD1 on 7 matching bases. The CDR3 spans 18 residues. Germline V gene lookup returns CDR1 ENHRY and CDR2 SYGVKD. V was shortened by 3 bases and J by 4 bases, with 25 bases between the two germline ends. This chain's CDR3 is CAISERGLPGQTSYEQYF. The CDR3 bases are TGTGCCATCAGTGAAAGAGGACTACCGGGACAGACCTCTTACGAGCAGTACTTC.

The chain joins TRBV6-6 to TRBJ2-7; D is possibly TRBD1 or TRBD2 (6 bases each). The CDR3 totals 12 residues. Germline V gene sequence: CDR1 MNHNY, CDR2 SVGAGI (reference sequence). With 11 bases removed from V and 1 base from J, the gap between germline ends came to 12 bases. In DNA, the CDR3 is TGTGCCGTAGGGGGGCAGTCCTACGAGCAGTACTTC. Translation: CAVGGQSYEQYF.

The CDR3 sequence: CASSLAPGEQYF. As DNA, the CDR3 is TGTGCCAGCAGCTTAGCTCCGGGCGAGCAGTACTTC. The rearrangement links TRBV7-8 to TRBJ2-7; D is unresolved. The CDR3 totals 12 residues. Per germline, CDR1 SGHVS and CDR2 FQNEAQ. The germline V and J ends were trimmed by 0 bases and 6 bases, with 6 bases remaining between them.